This TCR beta chain stems from a study of T cell changes during pregnancy in multiple sclerosis. TCRdb's table, derived via immunoSEQ multiplex PCR, lists solely in-frame clones and lacks some. The profile covers 40,000 to 45,000 clones, with about 90% appearing a single time and approximately 0.5% taken by the ten largest. This receptor was obtained from a female donor with multiple sclerosis, enrolled in a pregnancy study. The source was CD4+ T cells from peripheral blood mononuclear cells, collected in the third trimester of pregnancy.

CDR3 nucleotides: TGTGCCAGCAGTGTTGCGGGGGATAGCAATCAGCCCCAGCATTTT. It yields the protein CASSVAGDSNQPQHF. The chain combines TRBV2 with TRBJ1-5, with a tentative D call TRBD1 (5 bases). There are 15 residues in the CDR3. Germline CDR1 and CDR2: SNHLY and FYNNEI. V lost 4 bases to trimming and J lost 0 bases, with 10 bases between them.